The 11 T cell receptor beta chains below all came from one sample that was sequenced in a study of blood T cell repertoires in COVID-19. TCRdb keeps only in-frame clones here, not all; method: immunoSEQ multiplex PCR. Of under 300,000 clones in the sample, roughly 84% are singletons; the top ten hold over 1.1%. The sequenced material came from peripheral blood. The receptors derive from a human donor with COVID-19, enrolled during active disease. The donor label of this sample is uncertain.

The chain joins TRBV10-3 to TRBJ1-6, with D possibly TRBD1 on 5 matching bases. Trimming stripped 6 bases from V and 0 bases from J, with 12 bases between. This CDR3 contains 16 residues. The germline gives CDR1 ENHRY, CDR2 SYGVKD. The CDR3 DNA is TGTGCCATCAGCTTTGGGACTGGCTCCTATAATTCACCCCTCCACTTT. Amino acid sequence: CAISFGTGSYNSPLHF.

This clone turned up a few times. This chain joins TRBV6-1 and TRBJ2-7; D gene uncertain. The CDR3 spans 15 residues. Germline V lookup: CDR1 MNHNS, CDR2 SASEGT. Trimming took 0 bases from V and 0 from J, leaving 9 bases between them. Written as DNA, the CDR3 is TGTGCCAGCAGTGAAGCTGGGTGGAGCTCCTACGAGCAGTACTTC. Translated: CASSEAGWSSYEQYF.

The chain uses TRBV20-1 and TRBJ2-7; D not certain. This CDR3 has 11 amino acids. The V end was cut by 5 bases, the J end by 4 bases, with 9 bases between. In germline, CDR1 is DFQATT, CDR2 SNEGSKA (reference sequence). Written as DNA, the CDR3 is TGCAGTGCTGCCGACTTGTACGAGCAGTACTTC. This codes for CSAADLYEQYF.

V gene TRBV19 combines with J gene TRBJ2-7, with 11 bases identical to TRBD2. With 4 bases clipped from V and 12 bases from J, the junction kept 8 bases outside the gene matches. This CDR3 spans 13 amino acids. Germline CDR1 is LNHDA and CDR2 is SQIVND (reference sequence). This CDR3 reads CASSRGLAGLVYF. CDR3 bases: TGTGCCAGTAGTAGAGGACTAGCGGGCCTCGTGTACTTC.

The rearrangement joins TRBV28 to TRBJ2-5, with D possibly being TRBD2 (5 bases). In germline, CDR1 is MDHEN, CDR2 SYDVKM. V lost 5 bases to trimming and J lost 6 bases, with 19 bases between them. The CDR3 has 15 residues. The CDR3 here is CASSEKSGPIKTQYF. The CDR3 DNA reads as TGTGCCAGCAGTGAGAAGAGCGGTCCAATCAAGACCCAGTACTTC.

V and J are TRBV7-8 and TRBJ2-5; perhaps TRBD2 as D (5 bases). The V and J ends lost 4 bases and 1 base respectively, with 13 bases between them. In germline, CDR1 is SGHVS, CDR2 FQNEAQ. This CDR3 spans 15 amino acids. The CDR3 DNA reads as TGTGCCAGCAGCTCCTTACTAGGACCCCAAGAGACCCAGTACTTC. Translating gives CASSSLLGPQETQYF.

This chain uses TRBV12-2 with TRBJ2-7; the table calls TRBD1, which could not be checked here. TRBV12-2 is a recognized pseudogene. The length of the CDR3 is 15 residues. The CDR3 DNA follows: TGTGCAAGTCTGCCGACAGGGGAGGGGTGGTACGAGCAGTACTTC. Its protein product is CASLPTGEGWYEQYF.

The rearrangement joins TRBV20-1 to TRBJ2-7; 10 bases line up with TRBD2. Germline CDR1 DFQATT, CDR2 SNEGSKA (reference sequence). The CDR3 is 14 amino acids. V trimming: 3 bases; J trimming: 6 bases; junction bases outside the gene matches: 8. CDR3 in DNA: TGCAGTGCTAGTTGGCTAGCGGGAGCAAGCGAGCAGTACTTC. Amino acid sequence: CSASWLAGASEQYF.

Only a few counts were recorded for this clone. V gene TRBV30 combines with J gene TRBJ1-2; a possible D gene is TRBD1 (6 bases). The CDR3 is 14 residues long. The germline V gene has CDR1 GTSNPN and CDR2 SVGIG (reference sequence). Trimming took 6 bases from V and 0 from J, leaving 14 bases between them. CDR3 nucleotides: TGTGCCTGCGCCGGGACAACTTCTAACTATGGCTACACCTTC. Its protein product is CACAGTTSNYGYTF.

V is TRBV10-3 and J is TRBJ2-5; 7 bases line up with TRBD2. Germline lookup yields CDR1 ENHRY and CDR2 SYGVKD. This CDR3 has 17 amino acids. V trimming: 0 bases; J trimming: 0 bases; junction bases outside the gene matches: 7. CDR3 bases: TGTGCCATCAGTGAGTCAAAAGCGGGGCTTTACCAAGAGACCCAGTACTTC. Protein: CAISESKAGLYQETQYF.

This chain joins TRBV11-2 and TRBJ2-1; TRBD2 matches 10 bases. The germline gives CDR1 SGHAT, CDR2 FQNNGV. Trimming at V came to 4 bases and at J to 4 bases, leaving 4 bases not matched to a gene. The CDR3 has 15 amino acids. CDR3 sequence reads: CASSSLAGPYNEQFF. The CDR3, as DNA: TGTGCCAGCAGCTCACTAGCGGGACCGTACAATGAGCAGTTCTTC.